This TCR beta chain was recorded in a study of T-cell reconstitution after alpha-beta-depleted transplantation in children. Germline values: CDR1 SEHNR, CDR2 FQNEAQ (reference sequence). The J segment lost 2 bases and the V segment lost 5 bases, leaving 9 bases of the junction unmatched. This CDR3 is built from 16 residues. Unique molecular identifiers tagged the TCRbeta library. TCRdb re-analysed the PCR reads in MiXCR, keeping a single row per CDR3 protein. The sample has approximately 400,000 distinct CDR3 sequences, around 9.9% seen once. This chain joins TRBV7-9 and TRBJ1-1; 9 bases are shared with TRBD1. Sequences were derived from PBMCs from the stem cell graft donor, sampled from the stem cell graft. The receptor was isolated from a human donor who donated a stem cell graft to a child with acute myeloid leukemia. The CDR3 loop is CASSHQQGAENTEAFF. CDR3 sequence (DNA): TGTGCCAGCAGCCACCAACAGGGGGCAGAAAACACTGAAGCTTTCTTT. The full variable domain, with the rest looked up from reference TRBV7-9 and TRBJ1-1, is DTGVSQNPRHKITKRGQNVTFRCDPISEHNRLYWYRQTLGQGPEFLTYFQNEAQLEKSRLLSDRFSAERPKGSFSTLEIQRTEQGDSAMYLCASSHQQGAENTEAFFGQGTRLTVV.